One and the same sample provided the 27 T cell receptor beta chains below, sequenced in a study of T cell responses to AZD1222 COVID-19 vaccine. Method: immunoSEQ multiplex PCR; TCRdb's copy keeps in-frame clones and lacks some. The sample shows about 120,000 clones, roughly 87% of them seen only once. The starting material was peripheral blood, obtained 28 days after the second AZD1222 dose. These receptors all come from an adult who received the AZD1222 COVID-19 vaccine.

The chain combines TRBV5-1 with TRBJ1-3; TRBD1 agrees at 7 bases. The CDR3 runs 16 residues. The ends lost 3 bases at V and 4 bases at J; junction bases unmatched: 10. CDR1 SGHRS and CDR2 YFSETQ come from the germline V gene. The CDR3 sequence: CASSSTGQTAGNTIYF. CDR3 coding DNA: TGCGCCAGCAGCTCGACGGGACAGACAGCGGGAAACACCATATATTTT.

This chain uses TRBV10-1 with TRBJ2-7, with 7 nucleotides matching TRBD1. Trimming took 8 bases from V and 3 from J; bases not matched to a gene: 10. The germline V gene encodes CDR1 WNHNN and CDR2 SYGVQD (reference sequence). The CDR3 is 14 amino acids. The CDR3 coding sequence is TGCGCCAGCCCCAAGGACAGGTGCTACTACGAGCAGTACTTC. This gives the protein CASPKDRCYYEQYF.

The chain's CDR3 is CASSLSWRDEKLFF. CDR3 coding DNA: TGTGCCAGCAGCTTGAGCTGGCGAGATGAAAAACTGTTTTTT. The V call is TRBV7-8, the J call TRBJ1-4; D ambiguous. Trimming removed 3 bases from V and 6 bases from J, with 11 bases in between. Germline V gene lookup returns CDR1 SGHVS and CDR2 FQNEAQ. The CDR3 has 14 residues.

This chain connects TRBV5-1 to TRBJ1-2; a weak D match, TRBD1 (5 bases). The V end was cut by 3 bases, the J end by 5 bases, with 23 bases between. Germline values: CDR1 SGHRS, CDR2 YFSETQ. The CDR3 spans 17 residues. CDR3 in DNA: TGCGCCAGCAGCTCGGGGACGGCGAACAAGTTGGCTTATGGCTACACCTTC. This sequence encodes CASSSGTANKLAYGYTF.

V usage is TRBV6-5 and J usage is TRBJ1-2; 8 nucleotides agree with TRBD1. Trimming cost V 8 bases and J 8 bases; bases outside gene matches: 10. This CDR3 spans 13 amino acids. Per germline, CDR1 MNHEY and CDR2 SVGAGI. This CDR3 is CASGYPGGRGYTF. For the CDR3, the DNA is TGTGCCAGCGGGTACCCAGGGGGCAGAGGCTACACCTTC.

The chain carries TRBV4-1 and TRBJ1-2; D is possibly TRBD1 (5 bases). Per germline, CDR1 MGHRA and CDR2 YSYEKL. V gave up 0 bases and J gave up 2 bases, with 13 bases separating them. CDR3 length: 16 amino acids. CDR3 in amino acids: CASSQDGTGTNYGYTF. The DNA of the CDR3 is TGCGCCAGCAGCCAAGATGGTACGGGGACCAACTATGGCTACACCTTC.

This clone has just one count. The gene calls are TRBV19 and TRBJ1-2; D uncertain. The CDR3 has 15 residues. Per the germline V gene, CDR1 is LNHDA and CDR2 is SQIVND (reference sequence). V was cut by 5 bases and J by 4 bases, with 17 bases left in between. The CDR3 region is CASSPQELISYGYTF. Here the CDR3 DNA reads TGTGCCAGTAGTCCCCAGGAGTTGATAAGCTATGGCTACACCTTC.

The V and J genes are TRBV5-8 and TRBJ2-7, with TRBD2 matching 7 bases. The V gene's germline CDR1 is SGHTS and CDR2 YDEGEE. The V segment lost 5 bases and the J segment 5 bases; nucleotides outside the gene matches: 4. There are 12 residues in the CDR3. DNA of the CDR3: TGTGCCAGCAGGTCGGCGGGAGACGAGCAGTACTTC. This gives the protein CASRSAGDEQYF.

This chain links TRBV28 with TRBJ2-2; possible D gene TRBD2, 5 bases. V dropped 10 bases and J dropped 5 bases, with 14 bases sitting between them. Germline assignment: CDR1 MDHEN and CDR2 SYDVKM. This CDR3 spans 13 amino acids. For the CDR3, the DNA is TGTGCCACCGAGGGCACTTCAACCGGGGAGCTGTTTTTT. It codes for CATEGTSTGELFF.

The gene calls are TRBV19 and TRBJ1-6; unclear D gene. The CDR3 totals 16 residues. Per germline, CDR1 LNHDA and CDR2 SQIVND (reference sequence). V shed 3 bases and J shed 8 bases, with 17 bases lying between them. The CDR3 spells CASSILSTLKDSPLHF. CDR3 nucleotides: TGTGCCAGTAGTATTCTCTCGACTCTTAAGGATTCACCCCTCCACTTT.

The chain joins TRBV19 to TRBJ2-1; TRBD2 matches at 16 bases. The CDR3 runs 18 residues. With 6 bases clipped from V and 5 bases from J, the junction kept 10 bases outside the gene matches. CDR1 and CDR2 from the germline V gene are LNHDA and SQIVND (reference sequence). This CDR3 is CASSSLGLAGGPNNEQFF. The CDR3 region has the DNA TGTGCCAGTAGCTCTTTGGGACTAGCGGGGGGGCCTAACAATGAGCAGTTCTTC.

This clone was found a few times. The gene calls are TRBV7-2 and TRBJ2-7, with D unresolved. Germline-derived CDR1 and CDR2 are SGHTA and FQGNSA. Trimming removed 0 bases at V and 4 bases at J, with 7 bases between. This CDR3 region has 13 residues. The CDR3 protein is CASSLALDYEQYF. Written as DNA, the CDR3 is TGTGCCAGCAGCTTAGCGTTGGATTACGAGCAGTACTTC.

This chain uses TRBV28 with TRBJ2-7; no clear D. This CDR3 is 13 amino acids long. Trimming removed 2 bases at V and 3 bases at J, with 8 bases between. The germline gives CDR1 MDHEN, CDR2 SYDVKM. CDR3 sequence (DNA): TGTGCCAGCAGTTTAAGGACCAACTACGAGCAGTACTTC. Residues: CASSLRTNYEQYF.

The CDR3 coding sequence is TGTGCCACCGGACAGGGCCCTAATGAAAAACTGTTTTTT. Protein product: CATGQGPNEKLFF. This sequence joins TRBV10-3 and TRBJ1-4; TRBD1 agrees at 8 bases. This CDR3 has 13 amino acids. V was clipped by 10 bases and J by 3 bases; unmatched bases: 4. The germline V gene has CDR1 ENHRY and CDR2 SYGVKD.

CDR3 bases: TGTGCCAGTGTCCGCGACACTAACACTGAAGCTTTCTTT. Translation gives CASVRDTNTEAFF. The gene calls are TRBV19 and TRBJ1-1, with unresolved D. The CDR3 totals 13 residues. Trimming removed 8 bases at V and 2 bases at J, with 12 bases between. Germline V gene data show CDR1 as LNHDA and CDR2 as SQIVND (reference sequence).

The chain couples TRBV25-1 to TRBJ2-5; D may be TRBD1 or TRBD2 (5 bases each). Germline CDR1 is MGHDK and CDR2 is SYGVNS. The length of the CDR3 is 15 residues. The V end lost 4 bases, the J end lost 5 bases, and 17 bases lay between the germline ends. The CDR3 bases are TGTGCCAGCAGTGGCCCTTTTGGGGGAGCGGAGACCCAGTACTTC. Translating it yields CASSGPFGGAETQYF.

This sequence joins TRBV2 and TRBJ1-1; tentatively, D is TRBD1 (5 bases). CDR1 and CDR2 (germline): SNHLY, FYNNEI. With 9 bases removed from V and 1 base from J, the gap between germline ends came to 15 bases. This CDR3 is 14 amino acids long. The CDR3 nucleotides read TGTGCCAGTACCAGGGCGTTCGGGAACACTGAAGCTTTCTTT. Encoded protein: CASTRAFGNTEAFF.

V gene TRBV18 combines with J gene TRBJ2-2, with 9 bases aligning to TRBD1. In germline, CDR1 is KGHSH, CDR2 LQKENI. Trimming removed 3 bases from V and 0 bases from J; junction bases left unmatched: 5. This CDR3 region has 17 residues. The CDR3: CASSPLQGATNTGELFF. In DNA, the CDR3 is TGTGCCAGCTCACCTTTACAGGGGGCTACGAACACCGGGGAGCTGTTTTTT.

The chain employs TRBV28 and TRBJ2-1; 10 nucleotides agree with TRBD1. This CDR3 has 18 amino acids. From germline, CDR1 is MDHEN and CDR2 SYDVKM. The V gene end was trimmed by 5 bases and the J gene end by 5 bases; junction bases not matched to a gene: 15. CDR3 coding DNA: TGTGCCAGCAGTACATATAACCGGGACAGGGGCCTCGACAATGAGCAGTTCTTC. It specifies CASSTYNRDRGLDNEQFF.

The gene calls are TRBV6-5 and TRBJ1-1, with TRBD1 matching over 8 bases. The CDR3 contains 13 residues. Germline-derived CDR1 and CDR2 are MNHEY and SVGAGI. V was pared by 1 base and J by 8 bases, with 3 bases of the junction left unmatched. The DNA of the CDR3 is TGTGCCAGCAGTTACTATAACAGGGGGGAAGCTTTCTTT. It encodes CASSYYNRGEAFF.

V and J are TRBV9 and TRBJ2-7; 11 bases agree with TRBD1. V shed 7 bases and J 4 bases; nucleotides not matched to a gene: 10. Germline loops: CDR1 SGDLS, CDR2 YYNGEE. The CDR3 contains 15 residues. The CDR3 sequence is CASSVGQGDIYEQYF. The DNA for the CDR3 is TGTGCCAGCTCCGTGGGACAGGGGGATATTTACGAGCAGTACTTC.

This clone is a singleton in its sample. The chain uses TRBV4-1 and TRBJ2-3; D unclear. This CDR3 is 15 amino acids long. Germline assignment: CDR1 MGHRA and CDR2 YSYEKL. V lost 1 base to trimming and J lost 4 bases, with 12 bases between them. CDR3 in amino acids: CASSQGQKGADTQYF. Here the CDR3 DNA reads TGCGCCAGCAGCCAAGGCCAAAAGGGCGCAGATACGCAGTATTTT.

The chain has TRBV6-2 or TRBV6-3 and TRBJ1-1; 10 bases fit TRBD1. Germline CDR1 and CDR2: MNHEY and SVGEGT. This CDR3 has 16 amino acids. The V and J ends lost 5 bases and 5 bases, in that order; junction bases with no gene match: 11. The CDR3 loop reads CASSIHRQGAKTEAFF. CDR3 coding DNA: TGTGCCAGCAGTATCCACAGACAGGGGGCGAAAACTGAAGCTTTCTTT.

This chain links TRBV9 with TRBJ1-5; D uncertain. The germline CDR1 and CDR2 sequences are SGDLS and YYNGEE. The CDR3 is 14 amino acids. The V end lost 2 bases, the J end lost 1 base, and 7 bases lay between the germline ends. CDR3 loop: CASSVGGSNQPQHF. The CDR3 DNA reads TGTGCCAGCAGCGTGGGTGGGAGCAATCAGCCCCAGCATTTT.

The genes are TRBV7-2 and TRBJ2-1, with D perhaps matching TRBD1 or TRBD2 (5 bases each). V was clipped by 5 bases and J by 6 bases, with 11 bases between them. The CDR3 is 13 residues long. CDR1 and CDR2 (germline): SGHTA, FQGNSA. CDR3 in amino acids: CASSPGRPNEQFF. The CDR3 region has the DNA TGTGCCAGCAGCCCGGGACGGCCCAATGAGCAGTTCTTC.

CDR3 coding DNA: TGTGCCAGCAGCTTGGATCAGAGAGGAGACACTGAAGCTTTCTTT. The encoded protein is CASSLDQRGDTEAFF. This chain joins TRBV5-4 and TRBJ1-1, with no clear D. The CDR3 is 15 residues long. Trimming took 0 bases from V and 3 from J, leaving 12 bases between them. Germline CDR1 reads SGHNT; CDR2 reads YYREEE (reference sequence).

The gene calls are TRBV19 and TRBJ1-1, with no clear D. Trimming removed 7 bases at V and 1 base at J, with 10 bases between. The CDR3 has 13 amino acids. CDR1 LNHDA and CDR2 SQIVND come from the germline V gene (reference sequence). CDR3 amino acids: CASTYTGNTEAFF. The CDR3 DNA sequence: TGTGCCAGTACCTACACCGGGAACACTGAAGCTTTCTTT.